This T cell receptor (beta chain) was sequenced for a study of PD-1 blockade in classical Hodgkin lymphoma (dated by TCRdb to between 2020 and 2021). Concerning the study at large: Nivolumab dosing was 3 mg/kg intravenously every 2 weeks, continuing until either disease progression or unacceptable toxicity. To define a peripheral blood immune signature of response to PD-1 blockade in classical Hodgkin lymphoma, the study combined TCR beta sequencing with CyTOF.

Measured from the cysteine to the phenylalanine, the CDR3 is 15 residues long. Only the CDR3 region is kept as DNA, spanning 45 bases read in frame from base 1. Germline trimming: 2 bases from V, 5 bases from J; junction bases outside gene matches: 10. For CDR1 and CDR2, the germline V gene lists SGDLS and YYNGEE. The Qiagen DNeasy kit was used to extract genomic DNA from unsorted PBMCs and from the negatively selected CD4+ and CD8+ fractions. TCR beta CDR3 regions were subjected to amplification by immunoSEQ multiplex PCR with primers that anneal to V and J segments. A synthetic immune receptor repertoire was used to minimize amplification bias, and any remaining bias was removed computationally after sequencing. On the study's bioinformatics: Repertoire diversity was quantified as the Shannon entropy index using custom Python scripts. Unsorted, CD4+ and CD8+ repertoires were examined separately, except in combined analyses, for which CD4+ and CD8+ sequences were merged in silico. Clonal expansion was defined as at least a 2-fold frequency increase after treatment relative to C1D1, with a pseudocount of 0.5 for undetected baseline clones. Clones with 0 or 1 copy at C1D1 were defined as singleton clones, while clones with 2 or more copies were defined as non-singleton clones. Clones expanded in unsorted samples were assigned a CD4+, CD8+ or unknown annotation through matching of protein sequences in sorted samples from the same patient. Wilcoxon tests on paired samples were used to test changes in diversity from C1D1 to C4D1. TCRdb mirrors the immuneACCESS table, restricted to in-frame sequences. Some clones are absent from its copies; in checked studies, under half trace to an unresolved V gene, and the reason for the others is unknown. The V and J calls and clone size were taken over from that table, and D and trimming were inferred from the DNA. The table for this sample lists about 64,000 clones; roughly nine tenths of them were counted only once. Around 10% of the sample rests with the top ten.

The time point label for this specimen denotes: cycle 4 day 1 (C4D1), after about 6 weeks of nivolumab. All trial patients had relapsed after autologous stem cell transplantation, with cohorts A, B and C differing in prior brentuximab vedotin exposure. The trial cohort included 45 to 65 patients with relapsed/refractory classical Hodgkin lymphoma, and each patient had a best overall response of complete response, partial response or progressive disease. In the multi-cohort phase II CheckMate 205 trial, trial patients received single-agent nivolumab. An independent review committee assessed best overall response by applying the 2007 International Working Group response criteria. PBMCs from the trial were collected at three points: immediately before nivolumab initiation (C1D1), and during therapy at cycle 2 day 1 and cycle 4 day 1. Peripheral blood was collected in 8 mL Vacutainer Cell Preparation Tubes, from which PBMCs were isolated by centrifugation and then cryopreserved.

Concerning this clone: Its antigen target is currently unknown. It has no much larger one-base neighbor in the sample; base qualities were not kept.

Here is what the overall study found, with its caveats: CD4+ but not CD8+ TCR diversity rose significantly by C4D1 (p=0.0027 vs p=0.16), most apparent in complete responders (p=0.02). Baseline TCR diversity was reported as lower in newly diagnosed patients than in healthy donors, and lower still in relapsed/refractory patients. Patients starting nivolumab less than 1 year after ASCT had lower diversity and were excluded from later analyses to avoid confounding by immune reconstitution. Among trial patients, those achieving complete response had baseline diversity similar to that of newly diagnosed patients, while diversity was significantly lower in partial responders and progressors. The study was limited to a single clinical trial cohort, and causes of repertoire differences, possibly disease activity or prior therapy, remained undefined.

The clonotype originates from a human donor with classical Hodgkin lymphoma. This sequence uses TRBV9 and TRBJ2-7; the central 7 bases match TRBD1. Sample: peripheral blood mononuclear cells (PBMCs), taken before the fourth cycle of nivolumab. The sequenced DNA: TGTGCCAGCAGCGTCCGACAGGGTGGGCTCCACGAGCAGTACTTC. It codes for CASSVRQGGLHEQYF.